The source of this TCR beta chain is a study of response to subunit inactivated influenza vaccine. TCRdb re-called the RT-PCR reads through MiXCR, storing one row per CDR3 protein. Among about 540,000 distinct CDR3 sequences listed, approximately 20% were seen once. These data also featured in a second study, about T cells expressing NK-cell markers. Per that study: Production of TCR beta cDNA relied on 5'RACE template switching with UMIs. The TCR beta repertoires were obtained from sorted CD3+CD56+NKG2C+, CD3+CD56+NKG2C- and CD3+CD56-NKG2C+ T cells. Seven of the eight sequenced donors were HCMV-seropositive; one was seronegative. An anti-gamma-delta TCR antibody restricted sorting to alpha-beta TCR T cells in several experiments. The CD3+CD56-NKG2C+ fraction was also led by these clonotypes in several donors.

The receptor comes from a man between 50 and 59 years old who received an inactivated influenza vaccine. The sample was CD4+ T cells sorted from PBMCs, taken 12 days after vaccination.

In DNA, the CDR3 is TGTGCCAGCAGCCAAAGCCAGGGGGAGGGGGAGCTGTTTTTT. Protein sequence: CASSQSQGEGELFF. The chain employs TRBV4-2 and TRBJ2-2, with TRBD1 identical over 7 bases. The V segment lost 2 bases and the J segment 8 bases; nucleotides outside the gene matches: 5. Germline V lookup: CDR1 LGHNA, CDR2 YNFKEQ. The CDR3 contains 14 residues.